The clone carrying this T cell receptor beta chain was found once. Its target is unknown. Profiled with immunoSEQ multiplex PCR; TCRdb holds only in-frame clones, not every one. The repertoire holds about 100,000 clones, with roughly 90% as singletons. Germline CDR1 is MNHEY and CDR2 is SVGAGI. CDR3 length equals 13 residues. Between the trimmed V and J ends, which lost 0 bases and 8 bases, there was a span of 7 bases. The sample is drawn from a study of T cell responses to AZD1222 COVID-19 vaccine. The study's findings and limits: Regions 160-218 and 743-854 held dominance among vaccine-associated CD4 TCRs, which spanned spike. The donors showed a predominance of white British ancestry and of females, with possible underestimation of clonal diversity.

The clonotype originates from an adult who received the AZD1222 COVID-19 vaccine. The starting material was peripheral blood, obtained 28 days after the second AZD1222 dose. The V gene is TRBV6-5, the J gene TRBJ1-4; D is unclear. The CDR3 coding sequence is TGTGCCAGCAGTTACTCTCAGTGGGAAAAACTGTTTTTT. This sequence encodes CASSYSQWEKLFF.